This is a list of T cell receptor beta chains from one sample in a study of T cell changes during pregnancy in multiple sclerosis. Method: immunoSEQ multiplex PCR; TCRdb's copy keeps in-frame clones and lacks some. The sample has around 45,000 clones, around 93% seen once. The sample in question was CD4+ T cells from peripheral blood mononuclear cells, obtained in the third trimester of pregnancy. All receptors derive from a female donor with multiple sclerosis, enrolled in a pregnancy study. CDR3s leave out the opening cysteine and the closing phenylalanine or tryptophan.

v_gene: TRBV2
CDR3aa: ASNLQGLAADTQY

v_gene: TRBV10-2
CDR3aa: ASSESTGWGASHNEQF

v_gene: TRBV7-9
CDR3aa: ASSTYYEQY

v_gene: TRBV7-3
CDR3aa: ASSLTWDKTQY

v_gene: TRBV7-2
CDR3aa: ASSRWGGATYEQY

v_gene: TRBV7-2
CDR3aa: ASSPDRVRETQY

v_gene: TRBV7-2
CDR3aa: ASTQSSGTDTQY

v_gene: TRBV29-1
CDR3aa: SVETGAYGYT

v_gene: TRBV5-6
CDR3aa: ASTMTGGWYGYT

v_gene: TRBV15
CDR3aa: ATSTSGQGLETQY

v_gene: TRBV5-1
CDR3aa: ASSLVVGQAETQY

v_gene: TRBV7-2
CDR3aa: ASSLGLAGPYEQY

v_gene: TRBV6-1
CDR3aa: ASSVTGALNTEAF

v_gene: TRBV18
CDR3aa: ASSPGGDDQPQH

v_gene: TRBV27
CDR3aa: ASKRGGYTDTQY

v_gene: TRBV28
CDR3aa: ATPNEGNYGYT

v_gene: TRBV2
CDR3aa: ASRTSGSSDTQY

v_gene: TRBV19
CDR3aa: ASSIIGGLPEAF

v_gene: TRBV18
CDR3aa: ASSPSFVGQSTDTQY

v_gene: TRBV18
CDR3aa: ASSPRQLTDTQY

v_gene: TRBV28
CDR3aa: ASSPGGQAGANVLT

v_gene: TRBV11-3
CDR3aa: ASSLAASGRGEQF

v_gene: TRBV4-1
CDR3aa: ASSAGLAGVGSYNEQF

v_gene: TRBV13
CDR3aa: ASNKLAGEGNEQF

v_gene: TRBV13
CDR3aa: ASTPRGRGGYEQY

v_gene: TRBV27
CDR3aa: ASHRSPLLSTDTQY

v_gene: TRBV7-9
CDR3aa: ASSPGGAGRSTQY

v_gene: TRBV9
CDR3aa: ASSVGGLSSYNEQF

v_gene: TRBV23-1
CDR3aa: ASSQLSGELF

v_gene: TRBV28
CDR3aa: ASSSLFSGSKGNEQF

v_gene: TRBV9
CDR3aa: ASSGGPSGSISDTQY

v_gene: TRBV19
CDR3aa: ASKNLAGEWDTQY

v_gene: TRBV29-1
CDR3aa: SVEEGLAGGLYNEQF

v_gene: TRBV5-1
CDR3aa: ASSLGRSSYNEQF

v_gene: TRBV18
CDR3aa: ASSPITGIGGEQY

v_gene: TRBV6-1
CDR3aa: ASSEGTSAKNIQY

v_gene: TRBV6-4
CDR3aa: ASSVWGGQPQH

v_gene: TRBV28
CDR3aa: ASSLSGLVNSYEQY

v_gene: TRBV18
CDR3aa: ASSSRRDLRKSSYNEQF

v_gene: TRBV2
CDR3aa: ASTRDTISYEQY

v_gene: TRBV11-2
CDR3aa: ASSLDTGGNHNEQF

v_gene: TRBV7-6
CDR3aa: ASSRRPGTGEQF

v_gene: TRBV29-1
CDR3aa: SVERGGHGYT

v_gene: TRBV21-1
CDR3aa: ASSDGERDTQY

v_gene: TRBV19
CDR3aa: ASSIPARGNTEAF

v_gene: TRBV6-6
CDR3aa: ASSTGTANQPQH

v_gene: TRBV6-5
CDR3aa: ASSYSRTGGGYGYT

v_gene: TRBV7-2
CDR3aa: ASSILAGGPGEQY

v_gene: TRBV6-5
CDR3aa: ASREDRGPYEQY

v_gene: TRBV13
CDR3aa: ASSFSPIAGDYTGELF

v_gene: TRBV5-6
CDR3aa: ASSFEGDSLNTEAF

v_gene: TRBV30
CDR3aa: AWSVPGLAGSTDTQY

v_gene: TRBV30
CDR3aa: AWTVTSGNNEQF

v_gene: TRBV11-2
CDR3aa: ASSRGQPGVYEQY

v_gene: TRBV29-1
CDR3aa: SVVAGESEQF